This entry lists 17 T cell receptor beta chains sequenced from one sample in a study of blood T cell repertoires in COVID-19. Here immunoSEQ multiplex PCR was the method, and the copy in TCRdb shows in-frame clones only, minus some. The table lists hundreds of thousands of clones, around 90% of them singletons. The specimen sequenced was peripheral blood. Receptor source: a woman under 30 who had recovered from COVID-19.

This clone has a single count. The chain uses TRBV9 and TRBJ2-1; 7 bases agree with TRBD2. Trimming at V came to 3 bases and at J to 3 bases, leaving 6 bases not matched to a gene. The CDR3 has 15 residues. Germline CDR1 and CDR2: SGDLS and YYNGEE. CDR3 nucleotides: TGTGCCAGCAGCGGGTCTAGCGGCTTCTACAATGAGCAGTTCTTC. Translating gives CASSGSSGFYNEQFF.

This rearrangement joins TRBV5-6 to TRBJ2-1; 12 bases are shared with TRBD2. The CDR3 loop spans 15 amino acids. J lost 8 bases, V lost 4 bases, and 7 bases had no gene match. Germline CDR1 SGHDT, CDR2 YYEEEE. The CDR3 loop reads CASSVTSGSLDEQFF. In nucleotides, the CDR3 is TGTGCCAGCAGCGTGACTAGCGGGAGTCTGGATGAGCAGTTCTTC.

This clone was seen just once. The chain uses TRBV7-2 and TRBJ1-2; D possibly corresponds to TRBD1 (5 bases). Germline V gene sequence: CDR1 SGHTA, CDR2 FQGNSA. The CDR3 is made up of 13 amino acids. With 1 base removed from V and 6 bases from J, the gap between germline ends came to 9 bases. The CDR3, as DNA: TGTGCCAGCAGCTTAGAGGGGTTAGATGGCTACACCTTC. Translated, it gives CASSLEGLDGYTF. The full variable domain, rest sourced from reference TRBV7-2 and TRBJ1-2, is GAGVSQSPSNKVTEKGKDVELRCDPISGHTALYWYRQSLGQGLEFLIYFQGNSAPDKSGLPSDRFSAERTGGSVSTLTIQRTQQEDSAVYLCASSLEGLDGYTFGSGTRLTVV.

This chain joins TRBV21-1 and TRBJ2-3; TRBD2 reflects the table's D call only, with no check against the DNA. TRBV21-1 represents a pseudogene. The CDR3 runs 20 residues. DNA of the CDR3: TGTGCCAGCAGCCTTACCCCGGGGCCTCTAGCGGTAGGCGGGACAGATACGCAGTATTTT. Protein: CASSLTPGPLAVGGTDTQYF.

This chain connects TRBV30 to TRBJ2-3; D uncertain. This CDR3 spans 12 amino acids. V was pared by 3 bases and J by 4 bases, with 8 bases between. In germline, CDR1 is GTSNPN, CDR2 SVGIG (reference sequence). CDR3 nucleotide sequence: TGTGCCTGGAGCTCGGTTTCAGATACGCAGTATTTT. Translation: CAWSSVSDTQYF.

The chain carries TRBV30 and TRBJ1-2; 8 nucleotides agree with TRBD1. Trimming cost V 2 bases and J 1 base; bases outside gene matches: 9. Germline loops: CDR1 GTSNPN, CDR2 SVGIG (reference sequence). The CDR3 is made up of 16 amino acids. Here the CDR3 reads CAWSQGQGGHNYGYTF. Here the CDR3 DNA reads TGTGCCTGGAGTCAAGGACAGGGTGGACATAACTATGGCTACACCTTC.

The CDR3 nucleotides read TGTGCCAGCAGCCCGACCCCGGGACTAGCGGTATATACGCAGTATTTT. Protein: CASSPTPGLAVYTQYF. The rearrangement links TRBV9 to TRBJ2-3; 11 positions match TRBD2. Germline CDR1 reads SGDLS; CDR2 reads YYNGEE. This CDR3 is 16 amino acids long. V lost 4 bases and J lost 7; bases outside the gene matches: 11. The entire variable domain, with the rest obtained from reference TRBV9 and TRBJ2-3, is as follows: DSGVTQTPKHLITATGQRVTLRCSPRSGDLSVYWYQQSLDQGLQFLIQYYNGEERAKGNILERFSAQQFPDLHSELNLSSLELGDSALYFCASSPTPGLAVYTQYFGPGTRLTVL.

CDR3 region: CASSTKGTGSFNSPLHF. In DNA form, the CDR3 reads TGTGCCAGTAGTACAAAAGGGACAGGGTCGTTTAATTCACCCCTCCACTTT. This sequence joins TRBV19 and TRBJ1-6, with 9 bases matching TRBD1. Germline trimming cut 4 bases from V and 6 bases from J; bases unmatched to any gene: 10. CDR1 is LNHDA and CDR2 is SQIVND in the germline V gene (reference sequence). This CDR3 has 17 residues.

The V gene is TRBV28, the J gene TRBJ2-3, with a weak D call TRBD1 (5 bases). The germline gives CDR1 MDHEN, CDR2 SYDVKM. Trimming cost V 2 bases and J 5 bases, with 14 bases left between them. The CDR3 has 15 residues. As DNA, the CDR3 is TGTGCCAGCAGTTTAGGCCGCCAGGGATTAGATACGCAGTATTTT. Translated, it gives CASSLGRQGLDTQYF.

This rearrangement joins TRBV28 to TRBJ2-3; 15 nucleotides agree with TRBD2. The germline V gene encodes CDR1 MDHEN and CDR2 SYDVKM. The CDR3 length is 22 residues. The J segment lost 2 bases and the V segment lost 3 bases, leaving 18 bases of the junction unmatched. The CDR3 sequence is CASSFPGQGAGTSGRLTDTQYF. In DNA, the CDR3 is TGTGCCAGCAGTTTCCCAGGACAGGGGGCCGGGACTAGCGGGAGGCTCACAGATACGCAGTATTTT.

The chain combines TRBV3-1 (or the pseudogene TRBV3-2) with TRBJ2-2, with 11 positions matching TRBD2. Germline-derived CDR1 and CDR2 are LGHDT and YNNKEL (reference sequence). The CDR3 length is 18 residues. V trimming: 4 bases; J trimming: 5 bases; junction bases outside the gene matches: 12. DNA for the CDR3: TGTGCCAGCAGCCCTGAGACTAGCGGGGTCCTGGGGACCGGGGAGCTGTTTTTT. This encodes CASSPETSGVLGTGELFF.

The chain carries TRBV20-1 and TRBJ2-3; D perhaps matches TRBD1 (6 bases). V was cut by 3 bases and J by 5 bases, with 6 bases left in between. The CDR3 covers 11 residues. The V gene's germline CDR1 is DFQATT and CDR2 SNEGSKA (reference sequence). The CDR3 region has the DNA TGCAGTGCTAGGACAGGAGATACGCAGTATTTT. Its protein is CSARTGDTQYF.

This chain joins TRBV4-3 and TRBJ1-1; 8 bases map to TRBD1. J gave up 1 base and V 4 bases, and 2 bases lay outside the gene matches. The CDR3 is made up of 14 amino acids. Germline assignment: CDR1 LGHNA and CDR2 YSLEER. CDR3 protein: CASSRDRGNTEAFF. The DNA for the CDR3 is TGCGCCAGCAGCCGAGACAGGGGGAACACTGAAGCTTTCTTT.

The J gene is TRBJ1-3, the V gene TRBV28, with no clear D. The CDR3 is made up of 14 amino acids. Germline lookup yields CDR1 MDHEN and CDR2 SYDVKM. Trimming took off 7 bases at V and 0 bases at J, with 10 bases between the two ends. In DNA form, the CDR3 reads TGTGCCAGCATGAGAAGCTTCTCTGGAAACACCATATATTTT. This gives the protein CASMRSFSGNTIYF.

Here the CDR3 reads CASSYSTGAPQHF. The CDR3 coding sequence is TGTGCCAGCAGTTACTCGACGGGAGCGCCCCAGCATTTT. This chain joins TRBV6-5 and TRBJ1-5, with unresolved D. The V end lost 0 bases, the J end lost 9 bases, and 9 bases lay between the germline ends. CDR3 length: 13 amino acids. Germline V CDR1 and CDR2: MNHEY, SVGAGI.

This chain uses TRBV5-1 with TRBJ2-5, with 16 bases aligning to TRBD2. The CDR3 has 17 residues. Germline CDR1 and CDR2: SGHRS and YFSETQ. V shed 4 bases, J shed 4 bases, and the junction held 7 bases outside the gene matches. DNA for the CDR3: TGCGCCAGCAGCCTGGGGACTAGCGGGAGGGAGAGAGAGACCCAGTACTTC. Translating gives CASSLGTSGRERETQYF.

This chain joins TRBV10-3 and TRBJ2-7; D gene unclear. V was shortened by 3 bases and J by 7 bases, with 10 bases between the two germline ends. CDR1 is ENHRY and CDR2 is SYGVKD in the germline V gene. The CDR3 spans 12 residues. DNA of the CDR3: TGTGCCATCAGTGACGTAGGAGTTGAGCAGTACGTC. It yields the protein CAISDVGVEQYV.